This T cell receptor (beta chain) was recorded in a study of blood T cell repertoires in COVID-19. Study at large: Samples representing acute and convalescent COVID-19 were sourced from the United States, Italy and Spain. PBMCs, B-cell-depleted T cells, or T cells were the source of the cDNA or gDNA that made up the material.

This clone came up a few times. How the authors handled the data: Amplification with reference gene primers provided the estimates of nucleated cell counts. Measured with immunoSEQ multiplex PCR; TCRdb has only the in-frame clones, and not every one. Clonal size and the V and J genes are those of that table, whereas D and trimming came from the DNA. The sample lists fewer than 200,000 clones, about 83% seen once, with roughly 8.6% in the top ten. Material for sequencing was peripheral blood. The receptor was derived from a man between 60 and 70 years old with acute or convalescent COVID-19.

This chain's CDR3 is CASRKGQNTGELFF. CDR3 sequence (DNA): TGTGCCAGCAGAAAGGGACAGAACACCGGGGAGCTGTTTTTT. The chain uses TRBV2 and TRBJ2-2; D possibly corresponds to TRBD1 (6 bases). V dropped 6 bases and J dropped 1 base, with 9 bases sitting between them. Germline values: CDR1 SNHLY, CDR2 FYNNEI. This CDR3 is built from 14 residues. Full variable domain (outside the CDR3, taken from reference TRBV2 and TRBJ2-2): EPEVTQTPSHQVTQMGQEVILRCVPISNHLYFYWYRQILGQKVEFLVSFYNNEISEKSEIFDDQFSVERPDGSNFTLKIRSTKLEDSAMYFCASRKGQNTGELFFGEGSRLTVL.